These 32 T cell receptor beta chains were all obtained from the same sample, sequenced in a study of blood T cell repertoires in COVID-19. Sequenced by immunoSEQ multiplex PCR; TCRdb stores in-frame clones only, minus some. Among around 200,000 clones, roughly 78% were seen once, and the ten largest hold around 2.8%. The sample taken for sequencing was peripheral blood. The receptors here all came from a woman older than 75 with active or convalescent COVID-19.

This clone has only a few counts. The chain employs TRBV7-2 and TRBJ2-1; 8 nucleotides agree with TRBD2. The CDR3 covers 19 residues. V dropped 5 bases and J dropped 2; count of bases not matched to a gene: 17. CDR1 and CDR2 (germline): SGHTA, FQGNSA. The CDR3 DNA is TGTGCCAGCAGCCTCGCACCTGGTGGCGGGGGGCCCCCCTACAATGAGCAGTTCTTC. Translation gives CASSLAPGGGGPPYNEQFF.

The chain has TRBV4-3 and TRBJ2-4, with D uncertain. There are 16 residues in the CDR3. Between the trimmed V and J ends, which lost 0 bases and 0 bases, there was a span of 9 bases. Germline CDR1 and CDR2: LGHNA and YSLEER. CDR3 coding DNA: TGCGCCAGCAGCCAAGACTCTATACTAGCCAAAAACATTCAGTACTTC. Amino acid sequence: CASSQDSILAKNIQYF.

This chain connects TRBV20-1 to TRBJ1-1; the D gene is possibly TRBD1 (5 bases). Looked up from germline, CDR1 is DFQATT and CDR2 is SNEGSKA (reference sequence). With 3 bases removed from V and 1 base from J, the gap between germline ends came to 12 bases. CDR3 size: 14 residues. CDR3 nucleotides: TGCAGTGCTAGTCGCAGGCAGGGGAACACTGAAGCTTTCTTT. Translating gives CSASRRQGNTEAFF.

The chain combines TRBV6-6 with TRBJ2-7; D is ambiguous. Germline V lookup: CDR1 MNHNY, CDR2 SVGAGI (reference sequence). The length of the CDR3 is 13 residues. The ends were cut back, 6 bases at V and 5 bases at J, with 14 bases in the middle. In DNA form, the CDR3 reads TGTGCCAGCAGCCTCCAGGTCGGTCACGAGCAGTACTTC. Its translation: CASSLQVGHEQYF.

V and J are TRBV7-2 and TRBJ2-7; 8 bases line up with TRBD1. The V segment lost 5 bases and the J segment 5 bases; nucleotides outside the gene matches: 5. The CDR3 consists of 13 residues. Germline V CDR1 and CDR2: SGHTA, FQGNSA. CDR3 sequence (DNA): TGTGCCAGCAGCCCACAGGGGGTAGACGAGCAGTACTTC. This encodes CASSPQGVDEQYF. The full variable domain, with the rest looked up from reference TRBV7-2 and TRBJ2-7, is GAGVSQSPSNKVTEKGKDVELRCDPISGHTALYWYRQSLGQGLEFLIYFQGNSAPDKSGLPSDRFSAERTGGSVSTLTIQRTQQEDSAVYLCASSPQGVDEQYFGPGTRLTVT.

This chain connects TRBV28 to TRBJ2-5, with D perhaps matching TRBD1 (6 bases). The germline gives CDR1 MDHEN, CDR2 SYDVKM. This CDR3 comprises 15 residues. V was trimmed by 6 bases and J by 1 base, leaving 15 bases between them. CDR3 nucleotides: TGTGCCAGCAGATCTGCAGGGGTCGTCCAAGAGACCCAGTACTTC. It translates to CASRSAGVVQETQYF.

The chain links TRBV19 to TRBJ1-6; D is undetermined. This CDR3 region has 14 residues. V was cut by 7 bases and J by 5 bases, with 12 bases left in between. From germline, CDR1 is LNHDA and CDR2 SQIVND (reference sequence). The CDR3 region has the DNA TGTGCCAGTACCGAGAATCTGGATAATTCACCCCTCCACTTT. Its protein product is CASTENLDNSPLHF.

CDR3 in amino acids: CASSLAQSYEQYF. The CDR3 region has the DNA TGTGCCAGCAGCTTGGCACAGTCCTACGAGCAGTACTTC. The chain combines TRBV7-2 with TRBJ2-7; no definite D call. Trimming removed 3 bases at V and 1 base at J, with 7 bases between. The CDR3 has 13 residues. Germline loops: CDR1 SGHTA, CDR2 FQGNSA.

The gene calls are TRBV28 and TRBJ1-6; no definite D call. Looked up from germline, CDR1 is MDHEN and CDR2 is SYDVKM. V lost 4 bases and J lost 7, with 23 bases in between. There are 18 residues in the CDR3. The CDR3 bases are TGTGCCAGCAGTTCGGATATACAGCTCCCCGATAGAAATTCACCCCTCCACTTT. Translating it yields CASSSDIQLPDRNSPLHF.

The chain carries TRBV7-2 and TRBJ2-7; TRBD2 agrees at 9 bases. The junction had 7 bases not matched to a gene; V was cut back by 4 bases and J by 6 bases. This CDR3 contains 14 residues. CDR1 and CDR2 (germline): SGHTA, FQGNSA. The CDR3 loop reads CASSSQPGLAEQYF. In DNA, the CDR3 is TGTGCCAGCAGCTCACAACCGGGACTAGCCGAGCAGTACTTC.

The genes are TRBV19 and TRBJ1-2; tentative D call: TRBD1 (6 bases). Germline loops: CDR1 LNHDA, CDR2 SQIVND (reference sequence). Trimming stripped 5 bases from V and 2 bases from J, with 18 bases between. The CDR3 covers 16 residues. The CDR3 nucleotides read TGTGCCAGTAGTCATCGGAGGGGGGGTCGGAACTATGGCTACACCTTC. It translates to CASSHRRGGRNYGYTF.

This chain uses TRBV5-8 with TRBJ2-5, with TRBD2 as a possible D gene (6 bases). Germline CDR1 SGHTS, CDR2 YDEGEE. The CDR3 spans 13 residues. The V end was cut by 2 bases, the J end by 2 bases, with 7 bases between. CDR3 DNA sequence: TGTGCCAGCAGCTTACGGGGGCAAGAGACCCAGTACTTC. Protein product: CASSLRGQETQYF.

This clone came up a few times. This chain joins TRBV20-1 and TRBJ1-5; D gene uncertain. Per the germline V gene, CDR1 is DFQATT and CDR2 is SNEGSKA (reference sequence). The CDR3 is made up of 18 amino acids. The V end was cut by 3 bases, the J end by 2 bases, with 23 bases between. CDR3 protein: CSASSPLSTVTRNQPQHF. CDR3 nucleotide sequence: TGCAGTGCTAGTAGTCCCCTTTCGACCGTGACACGCAATCAGCCCCAGCATTTT.

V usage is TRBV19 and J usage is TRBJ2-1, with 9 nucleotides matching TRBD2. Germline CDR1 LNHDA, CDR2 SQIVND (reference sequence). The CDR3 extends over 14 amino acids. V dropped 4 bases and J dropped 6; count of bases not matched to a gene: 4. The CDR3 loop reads CASSTGTSPNEQFF. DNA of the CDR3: TGTGCCAGTAGTACAGGGACTAGCCCCAATGAGCAGTTCTTC. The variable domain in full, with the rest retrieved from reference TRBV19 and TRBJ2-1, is DGGITQSPKYLFRKEGQNVTLSCEQNLNHDAMYWYRQDPGQGLRLIYYSQIVNDFQKGDIAEGYSVSREKKESFPLTVTSAQKNPTAFYLCASSTGTSPNEQFFGPGTRLTVL.

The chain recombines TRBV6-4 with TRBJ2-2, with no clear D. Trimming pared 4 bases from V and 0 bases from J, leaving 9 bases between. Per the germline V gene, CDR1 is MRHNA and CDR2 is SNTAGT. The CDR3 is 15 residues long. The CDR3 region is CASSGSTANTGELFF. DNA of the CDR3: TGTGCCAGCAGTGGAAGTACAGCGAACACCGGGGAGCTGTTTTTT.

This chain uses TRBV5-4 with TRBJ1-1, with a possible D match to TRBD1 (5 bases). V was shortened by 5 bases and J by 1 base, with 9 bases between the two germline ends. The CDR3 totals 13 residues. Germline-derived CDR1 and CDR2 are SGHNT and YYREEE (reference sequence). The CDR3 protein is CASSLQGNTEAFF. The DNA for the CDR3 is TGTGCCAGCAGTTTGCAGGGGAACACTGAAGCTTTCTTT.

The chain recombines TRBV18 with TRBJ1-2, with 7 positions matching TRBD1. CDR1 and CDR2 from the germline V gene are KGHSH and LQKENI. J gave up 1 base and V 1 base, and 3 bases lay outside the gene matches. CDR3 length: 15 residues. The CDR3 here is CASSPLQGDNYGYTF. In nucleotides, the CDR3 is TGTGCCAGCTCACCACTGCAGGGGGATAACTATGGCTACACCTTC.

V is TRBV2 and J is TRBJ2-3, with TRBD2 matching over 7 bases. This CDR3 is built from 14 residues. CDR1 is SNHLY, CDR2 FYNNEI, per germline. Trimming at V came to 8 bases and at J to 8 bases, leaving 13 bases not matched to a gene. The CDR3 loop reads CASSSSGRIRTQYF. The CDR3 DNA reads TGTGCCAGCTCTTCTAGCGGCCGTATACGTACGCAGTATTTT.

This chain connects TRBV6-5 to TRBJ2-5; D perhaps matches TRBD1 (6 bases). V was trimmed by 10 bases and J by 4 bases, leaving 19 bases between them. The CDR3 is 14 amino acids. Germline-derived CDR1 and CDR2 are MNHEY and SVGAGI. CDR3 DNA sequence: TGTGCCACACGCGAGTGGGGGCGCGTAGAGACCCAGTACTTC. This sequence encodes CATREWGRVETQYF.

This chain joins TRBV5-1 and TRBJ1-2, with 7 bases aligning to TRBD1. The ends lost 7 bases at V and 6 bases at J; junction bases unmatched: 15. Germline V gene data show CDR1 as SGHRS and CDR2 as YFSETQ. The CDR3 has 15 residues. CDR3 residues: CASANEGQFRNGYTF. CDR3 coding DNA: TGCGCCAGCGCAAATGAGGGACAGTTCAGGAATGGCTACACCTTC.

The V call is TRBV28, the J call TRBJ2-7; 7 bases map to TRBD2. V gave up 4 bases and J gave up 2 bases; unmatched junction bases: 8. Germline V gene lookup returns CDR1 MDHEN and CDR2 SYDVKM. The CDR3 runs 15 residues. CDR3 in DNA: TGTGCCAGCAGTTCACCGGGACTACCCACCTACGAGCAGTACTTC. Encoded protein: CASSSPGLPTYEQYF.

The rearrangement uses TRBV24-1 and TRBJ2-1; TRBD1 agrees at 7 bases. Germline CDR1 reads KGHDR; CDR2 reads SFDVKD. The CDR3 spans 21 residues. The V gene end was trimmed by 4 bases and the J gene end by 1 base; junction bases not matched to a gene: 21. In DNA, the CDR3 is TGTGCCACCAGTGACATAGCCGGGACAGTCCCCTACGTCGGGTCCTACAATGAGCAGTTCTTC. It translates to CATSDIAGTVPYVGSYNEQFF.

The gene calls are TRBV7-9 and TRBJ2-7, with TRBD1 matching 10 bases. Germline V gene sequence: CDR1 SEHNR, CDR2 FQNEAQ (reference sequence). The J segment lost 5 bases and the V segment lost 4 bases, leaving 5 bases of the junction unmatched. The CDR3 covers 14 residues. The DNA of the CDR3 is TGTGCCAGCAGCTGGGGACAGGGGAAGGACGAGCAGTACTTC. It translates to CASSWGQGKDEQYF. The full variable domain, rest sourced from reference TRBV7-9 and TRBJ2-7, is DTGVSQNPRHKITKRGQNVTFRCDPISEHNRLYWYRQTLGQGPEFLTYFQNEAQLEKSRLLSDRFSAERPKGSFSTLEIQRTEQGDSAMYLCASSWGQGKDEQYFGPGTRLTVT.

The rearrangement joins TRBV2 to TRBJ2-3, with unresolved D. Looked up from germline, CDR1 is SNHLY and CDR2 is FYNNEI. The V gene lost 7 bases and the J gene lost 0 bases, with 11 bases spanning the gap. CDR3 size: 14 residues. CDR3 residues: CASNLLSSTDTQYF. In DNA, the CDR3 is TGTGCCAGCAACTTGCTGTCTAGCACAGATACGCAGTATTTT.

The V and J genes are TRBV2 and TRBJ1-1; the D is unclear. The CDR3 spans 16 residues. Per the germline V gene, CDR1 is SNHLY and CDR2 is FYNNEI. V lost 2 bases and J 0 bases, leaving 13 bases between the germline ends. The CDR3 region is CASSETLRNMNTEAFF. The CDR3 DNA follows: TGTGCCAGCAGTGAAACTTTGCGGAACATGAACACTGAAGCTTTCTTT.

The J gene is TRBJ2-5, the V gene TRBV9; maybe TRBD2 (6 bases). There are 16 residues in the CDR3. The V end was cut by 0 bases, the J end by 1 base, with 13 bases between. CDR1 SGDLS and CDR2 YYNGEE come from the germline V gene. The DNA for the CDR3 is TGTGCCAGCAGCGTAGGAGAGAGGGGAGGCCAAGAGACCCAGTACTTC. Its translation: CASSVGERGGQETQYF.

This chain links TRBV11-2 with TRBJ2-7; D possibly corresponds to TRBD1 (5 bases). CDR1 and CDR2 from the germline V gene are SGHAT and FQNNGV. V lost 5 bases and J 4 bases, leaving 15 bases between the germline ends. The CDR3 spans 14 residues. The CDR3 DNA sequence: TGTGCCAGCAGCCCTAGTTTCCAGGGTTACGAGCAGTACTTC. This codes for CASSPSFQGYEQYF. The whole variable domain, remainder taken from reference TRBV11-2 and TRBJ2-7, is EAGVAQSPRYKIIEKRQSVAFWCNPISGHATLYWYQQILGQGPKLLIQFQNNGVVDDSQLPKDRFSAERLKGVDSTLKIQPAKLEDSAVYLCASSPSFQGYEQYFGPGTRLTVT.

The CDR3 protein is CASSSRTSGGALYEQYF. CDR3 DNA sequence: TGTGCCAGCAGTTCCAGGACTAGCGGGGGGGCGCTTTACGAGCAGTACTTC. The rearrangement links TRBV28 to TRBJ2-7, with 15 bases matching TRBD2. Looked up from germline, CDR1 is MDHEN and CDR2 is SYDVKM. The V gene end was trimmed by 4 bases and the J gene end by 4 bases; junction bases not matched to a gene: 8. The CDR3 extends over 17 amino acids.

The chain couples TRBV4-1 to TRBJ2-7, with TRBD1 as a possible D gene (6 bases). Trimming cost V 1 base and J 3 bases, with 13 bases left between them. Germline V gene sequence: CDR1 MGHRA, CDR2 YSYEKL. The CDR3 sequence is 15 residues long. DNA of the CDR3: TGCGCCAGCAGCCAAGCCTACAGGGAAAACTACGAGCAGTACTTC. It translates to CASSQAYRENYEQYF.

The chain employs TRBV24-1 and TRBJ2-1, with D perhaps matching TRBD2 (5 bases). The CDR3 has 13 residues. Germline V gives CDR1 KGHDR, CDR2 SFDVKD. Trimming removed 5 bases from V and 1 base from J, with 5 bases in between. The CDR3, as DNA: TGTGCCACCAGTGCGGGGTCCTACAATGAGCAGTTCTTC. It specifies CATSAGSYNEQFF.

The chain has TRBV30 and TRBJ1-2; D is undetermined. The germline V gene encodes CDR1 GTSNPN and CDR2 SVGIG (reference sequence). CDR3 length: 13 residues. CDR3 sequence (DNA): TGTCTACTTACTTCACTAGCTAACTATGGCTACACCTTC. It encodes CLLTSLANYGYTF.

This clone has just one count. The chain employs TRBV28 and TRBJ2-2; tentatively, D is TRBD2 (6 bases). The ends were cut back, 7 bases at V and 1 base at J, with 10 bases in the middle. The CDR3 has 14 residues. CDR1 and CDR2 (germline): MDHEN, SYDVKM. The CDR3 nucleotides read TGTGCCAGCACCCTGGGAGGGAACACCGGGGAGCTGTTTTTT. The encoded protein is CASTLGGNTGELFF.